What follows are 11 T cell receptor beta chains derived from one specimen sequenced in a study of cytomegalovirus exposure and HLA in healthy donors. The primer mix had 60 Vbeta and 13 Jbeta primers. TCRdb keeps only in-frame clones here, not all; method: immunoSEQ multiplex PCR. This table holds 150,000 or so clones, roughly 80% found once. Sequenced material: PBMCs. The source of these receptors is a male donor in good health and CMV-seronegative.

The V and J genes are TRBV6-1 and TRBJ1-4, with no clear D. Trimming cost V 7 bases and J 4 bases, with 13 bases left between them. Germline-derived CDR1 and CDR2 are MNHNS and SASEGT. The CDR3 totals 14 residues. The CDR3 loop reads CASTYSADNEKLFF. CDR3 in DNA: TGTGCCAGCACCTACTCGGCGGATAATGAAAAACTGTTTTTT.

V is TRBV28 and J is TRBJ2-5; 8 bases align to TRBD1. The CDR3 runs 15 residues. Germline lookup yields CDR1 MDHEN and CDR2 SYDVKM. Losses at the gene ends were 6 bases for V and 5 bases for J; bases not matched to a gene: 11. Written as DNA, the CDR3 is TGTGCCAGCAGCCCCAGGACAGGGTTTCGGGAGACCCAGTACTTC. Translated, it gives CASSPRTGFRETQYF.

The chain links TRBV5-4 to TRBJ2-7; D is possibly TRBD1 (6 bases). CDR1 SGHNT and CDR2 YYREEE come from the germline V gene (reference sequence). The CDR3 loop spans 16 amino acids. V gave up 4 bases and J gave up 2 bases, with 19 bases separating them. DNA for the CDR3: TGTGCCAGCAGCCCCTCGGACAGCTACACTACCTACGAGCAGTACTTC. It translates to CASSPSDSYTTYEQYF.

This chain connects TRBV19 to TRBJ1-5; 9 positions agree with TRBD1. After removal of 8 bases from V and 5 bases from J, the junction contained 4 bases not matched to a gene. Germline-derived CDR1 and CDR2 are LNHDA and SQIVND (reference sequence). CDR3 length: 13 residues. The CDR3 DNA follows: TGTGCCAGTCGGCGGGACAGGGATCAGCCCCAGCATTTT. Translating gives CASRRDRDQPQHF.

Only one count was recorded for this clone. This rearrangement joins TRBV6-6 to TRBJ1-1; 9 nucleotides align to TRBD1. Germline V gene sequence: CDR1 MNHNY, CDR2 SVGAGI (reference sequence). Trimming cost V 5 bases and J 5 bases; bases outside gene matches: 6. The CDR3 has 14 amino acids. The CDR3 is CASSRPDRGTEAFF. DNA for the CDR3: TGTGCCAGCAGTCGCCCAGACAGGGGGACTGAAGCTTTCTTT.

The rearrangement uses TRBV30 and TRBJ1-2; no definite D call. This CDR3 has 11 amino acids. Germline loops: CDR1 GTSNPN, CDR2 SVGIG (reference sequence). V was cut by 7 bases and J by 8 bases, with 14 bases left in between. CDR3 sequence reads: CAYRPAGGYTF. The DNA for the CDR3 is TGTGCCTATAGGCCAGCGGGAGGCTACACCTTC.

This rearrangement joins TRBV28 to TRBJ1-2; D is possibly TRBD1 (5 bases). The CDR3 contains 16 residues. Germline CDR1 reads MDHEN; CDR2 reads SYDVKM. The V gene lost 2 bases and the J gene lost 2 bases, with 15 bases spanning the gap. The CDR3 region is CASSLPPEGRNYGYTF. In DNA form, the CDR3 reads TGTGCCAGCAGTTTACCCCCGGAGGGGCGCAACTATGGCTACACCTTC.

The chain joins TRBV19 to TRBJ2-2; D uncertain. The CDR3 runs 14 residues. The V end lost 7 bases, the J end lost 0 bases, and 9 bases lay between the germline ends. Looked up from germline, CDR1 is LNHDA and CDR2 is SQIVND (reference sequence). The CDR3 reads CASTSRTNTGELFF. The CDR3, as DNA: TGTGCCAGTACGTCCAGAACGAACACCGGGGAGCTGTTTTTT.

The chain combines TRBV7-9 with TRBJ2-3, with D maybe TRBD2 (5 bases). The CDR3 runs 17 residues. Trimming took off 1 base at V and 0 bases at J, with 14 bases between the two ends. Germline lookup yields CDR1 SEHNR and CDR2 FQNEAQ (reference sequence). CDR3 in DNA: TGTGCCAGCAGCTTAGGCCGACCAGCGGCTAGCACAGATACGCAGTATTTT. It yields the protein CASSLGRPAASTDTQYF.

The genes are TRBV5-8 and TRBJ1-5; possible D gene TRBD1, 6 bases. V lost 1 base and J lost 6, with 23 bases in between. The CDR3 covers 18 residues. Germline CDR1 is SGHTS and CDR2 is YDEGEE. The CDR3 sequence: CASSLLPFMAGESQPQHF. In DNA, the CDR3 is TGTGCCAGCAGCTTGCTTCCATTTATGGCAGGGGAGAGTCAGCCCCAGCATTTT. Using reference TRBV5-8 and TRBJ1-5 for the parts outside the CDR3, the full variable domain is EAGVTQSPTHLIKTRGQQATLRCSPISGHTSVYWYQQALGLGLQFLLWYDEGEERNRGNFPPRFSGRQFPNYSSELNVNALELEDSALYLCASSLLPFMAGESQPQHFGDGTRLSIL.

This chain's CDR3 is CASSLAPGGNTIYF. As DNA, the CDR3 is TGTGCCAGCAGCTTAGCTCCGGGGGGAAACACCATATATTTT. This chain connects TRBV7-2 to TRBJ1-3; D call uncertain. Deletions cut 0 bases from V and 4 bases from J, with 7 bases between. CDR1 is SGHTA and CDR2 is FQGNSA in the germline V gene. The CDR3 totals 14 residues. The variable domain in full, completed from reference TRBV7-2 and TRBJ1-3, reads GAGVSQSPSNKVTEKGKDVELRCDPISGHTALYWYRQSLGQGLEFLIYFQGNSAPDKSGLPSDRFSAERTGGSVSTLTIQRTQQEDSAVYLCASSLAPGGNTIYFGEGSWLTVV.